These 30 T cell receptor beta chains came from one sample sequenced in a study of cytomegalovirus exposure and HLA in healthy donors. The PCR contained 60 Vbeta and 13 Jbeta primers. Sequenced by immunoSEQ multiplex PCR; TCRdb stores in-frame clones only, minus some. This table has approximately 100,000 clones, 74% appearing once. Sequenced material: PBMCs. The receptors were sampled from a human donor in good health.

This clone was detected once. The rearrangement uses TRBV9 and TRBJ1-1, with TRBD1 identical over 7 bases. V lost 5 bases, J lost 1 base, and 8 bases stayed unmatched. The germline CDR1 and CDR2 sequences are SGDLS and YYNGEE. The CDR3 runs 15 residues. CDR3 bases: TGTGCCAGCAGGGCGACAGGGACGCCGAACACTGAAGCTTTCTTT. This codes for CASRATGTPNTEAFF.

This clone showed up just a few times. CDR3 nucleotide sequence: TGTGCCAGCAGTACGGGAGGGGAAGGGGAGGATACGCAGTATTTT. This gives the protein CASSTGGEGEDTQYF. The rearrangement uses TRBV28 and TRBJ2-3; 8 nucleotides agree with TRBD2. Trimming at V came to 5 bases and at J to 6 bases, leaving 10 bases not matched to a gene. Per germline, CDR1 MDHEN and CDR2 SYDVKM. The CDR3 covers 15 residues.

The J gene is TRBJ2-1, the V gene TRBV19; 13 positions agree with TRBD2. This CDR3 is 14 amino acids long. Per germline, CDR1 LNHDA and CDR2 SQIVND (reference sequence). V shed 3 bases and J 10 bases; nucleotides not matched to a gene: 3. The CDR3 region has the DNA TGTGCCAGTAGTATGGGACTAGCGGGGCGGGAGCAGTTCTTC. Its protein is CASSMGLAGREQFF.

The CDR3 bases are TGTGCCAGCAGAGCAGGGACAGGGAATAATTCACCCCTCCACTTT. Translated, it gives CASRAGTGNNSPLHF. The chain recombines TRBV6-5 with TRBJ1-6, with 9 bases lining up with TRBD1. CDR3 length equals 15 residues. CDR1 and CDR2 from the germline V gene are MNHEY and SVGAGI. The V gene end was trimmed by 6 bases and the J gene end by 5 bases; junction bases not matched to a gene: 5.

This clone has more than one count but fewer than ten. DNA for the CDR3: TGTGCCAGTCGGCCGGGACAGGGGACGGCGGAGCAGTACTTC. The encoded protein is CASRPGQGTAEQYF. The gene calls are TRBV19 and TRBJ2-7, with TRBD1 identical over 10 bases. The CDR3 runs 14 residues. Per the germline V gene, CDR1 is LNHDA and CDR2 is SQIVND (reference sequence). V shed 8 bases, J shed 7 bases, and the junction held 11 bases outside the gene matches.

The rearrangement joins TRBV7-6 to TRBJ2-3; D is possibly TRBD2 (5 bases). Germline V gene sequence: CDR1 SGHVS, CDR2 FNYEAQ. The CDR3 runs 15 residues. Deletions cut 4 bases from V and 3 bases from J, with 14 bases between. This chain's CDR3 is CASSSNEGRTDTQYF. The CDR3 nucleotides are TGTGCCAGCAGCTCGAACGAGGGCCGTACAGATACGCAGTATTTT.

This chain joins TRBV7-9 and TRBJ2-2; a possible D gene is TRBD2 (5 bases). The CDR3 totals 14 residues. Germline V gene lookup returns CDR1 SEHNR and CDR2 FQNEAQ (reference sequence). Trimming removed 3 bases from V and 2 bases from J, with 7 bases in between. Here the CDR3 reads CASSFAGNTGELFF. The CDR3 coding sequence is TGTGCCAGCAGCTTCGCGGGTAACACCGGGGAGCTGTTTTTT.

CDR3 protein: CASSLRFRTEAFF. The CDR3 DNA sequence: TGTGCCAGCAGCTTACGGTTCAGGACTGAAGCTTTCTTT. This chain uses TRBV11-2 with TRBJ1-1, with D unresolved. The ends were cut back, 2 bases at V and 5 bases at J, with 9 bases in the middle. CDR3 length equals 13 residues. Germline CDR1 and CDR2: SGHAT and FQNNGV.

The V gene is TRBV19, the J gene TRBJ1-4, with 9 bases identical to TRBD1. This CDR3 spans 17 amino acids. The V gene end was trimmed by 5 bases and the J gene end by 2 bases; junction bases not matched to a gene: 9. The germline V gene has CDR1 LNHDA and CDR2 SQIVND (reference sequence). The CDR3 loop reads CASSLGTGLATNEKLFF. The DNA of the CDR3 is TGTGCCAGTAGTCTCGGGACAGGGCTCGCGACTAATGAAAAACTGTTTTTT.

The rearrangement links TRBV6-5 to TRBJ2-7; 8 nucleotides match TRBD1. V was clipped by 8 bases and J by 1 base; unmatched bases: 10. CDR3 length: 15 residues. Germline V CDR1 and CDR2: MNHEY, SVGAGI. The CDR3 reads CASGMGGQGSYEQYF. The CDR3 DNA follows: TGTGCCAGCGGGATGGGCGGACAGGGATCCTACGAGCAGTACTTC.

This clone was seen a handful of times. The gene calls are TRBV7-8 and TRBJ1-1; D is perhaps TRBD1 (5 bases). V was trimmed by 2 bases and J by 1 base, leaving 8 bases between them. CDR3 length: 14 residues. CDR1 SGHVS and CDR2 FQNEAQ come from the germline V gene. This CDR3 reads CASSLHGQNTEAFF. The CDR3 coding sequence is TGTGCCAGCAGCTTACACGGACAGAACACTGAAGCTTTCTTT. Full variable domain (missing parts from reference TRBV7-8 and TRBJ1-1): GAGVSQSPRYKVAKRGQDVALRCDPISGHVSLFWYQQALGQGPEFLTYFQNEAQLDKSGLPSDRFFAERPEGSVSTLKIQRTQQEDSAVYLCASSLHGQNTEAFFGQGTRLTVV.

The chain links TRBV2 to TRBJ2-1; a weak D match, TRBD1 (6 bases). CDR3 length equals 12 residues. From germline, CDR1 is SNHLY and CDR2 FYNNEI. Trimming took 8 bases from V and 4 from J, leaving 9 bases between them. CDR3 nucleotides: TGTGCCAGCCAGGGGAAGTACAATGAGCAGTTCTTC. Its protein product is CASQGKYNEQFF. Using reference TRBV2 and TRBJ2-1 for the parts outside the CDR3, the full variable domain is EPEVTQTPSHQVTQMGQEVILRCVPISNHLYFYWYRQILGQKVEFLVSFYNNEISEKSEIFDDQFSVERPDGSNFTLKIRSTKLEDSAMYFCASQGKYNEQFFGPGTRLTVL.

This chain connects TRBV28 to TRBJ2-7; 7 bases line up with TRBD1. Germline V gene sequence: CDR1 MDHEN, CDR2 SYDVKM. Trimming took 3 bases from V and 3 from J; bases not matched to a gene: 8. The CDR3 totals 15 residues. CDR3 protein: CASSFVGTDHYEQYF. CDR3 DNA sequence: TGTGCCAGCAGTTTTGTCGGGACAGACCACTACGAGCAGTACTTC.

The rearrangement joins TRBV7-2 to TRBJ2-7; unclear D gene. This CDR3 contains 13 residues. V was clipped by 5 bases and J by 5 bases, with 13 bases between them. Per germline, CDR1 SGHTA and CDR2 FQGNSA. CDR3 DNA sequence: TGTGCCAGCAGCAATCAAGATCGGGACGAGCAGTACTTC. Its protein is CASSNQDRDEQYF.

The chain combines TRBV5-4 with TRBJ2-6; 11 nucleotides match TRBD2. The trim removed 4 bases at V and 1 base at J, leaving 7 bases unmatched. Germline assignment: CDR1 SGHNT and CDR2 YYREEE (reference sequence). This CDR3 contains 18 residues. CDR3 sequence reads: CASSVIAGGLSGANVLTF. DNA of the CDR3: TGTGCCAGCAGCGTTATAGCGGGGGGGTTGTCTGGGGCCAACGTCCTGACTTTC.

The chain couples TRBV5-4 to TRBJ1-1, with D hard to call. CDR3 length: 15 amino acids. Germline V gene data show CDR1 as SGHNT and CDR2 as YYREEE (reference sequence). V lost 0 bases, J lost 0 bases, and 9 bases lay in between. Written as DNA, the CDR3 is TGTGCCAGCAGCTTGGGGTCGGTTTTGAACACTGAAGCTTTCTTT. Protein: CASSLGSVLNTEAFF.

This chain joins TRBV6-1 and TRBJ2-7; D possibly corresponds to TRBD2 (5 bases). This CDR3 comprises 14 residues. Germline loops: CDR1 MNHNS, CDR2 SASEGT. V shed 6 bases and J shed 0 bases, with 12 bases lying between them. Here the CDR3 reads CASRTLSVSYEQYF. In DNA form, the CDR3 reads TGTGCCAGCAGGACCCTTAGCGTCTCCTACGAGCAGTACTTC.

The CDR3 spells CASSERGGLAGGRTGELFF. CDR3 nucleotide sequence: TGTGCCAGCAGTGAAAGGGGGGGACTAGCGGGAGGTCGCACCGGGGAGCTGTTTTTT. This chain uses TRBV6-1 with TRBJ2-2; 15 bases line up with TRBD2. The CDR3 totals 19 residues. V shed 2 bases, J shed 4 bases, and the junction held 8 bases outside the gene matches. The germline V gene encodes CDR1 MNHNS and CDR2 SASEGT.

This clone was observed a handful of times. The rearrangement joins TRBV7-9 to TRBJ1-3, with 10 bases aligning to TRBD1. The CDR3 is made up of 16 amino acids. Trimming cost V 5 bases and J 8 bases; bases outside gene matches: 12. Germline CDR1 is SEHNR and CDR2 is FQNEAQ (reference sequence). The CDR3 protein is CASSAPGQGIFDTIYF. The CDR3 coding sequence is TGTGCCAGCAGCGCGCCGGGACAGGGGATCTTTGACACCATATATTTT.

V and J are TRBV19 and TRBJ2-7; TRBD2 matches 14 bases. Germline trimming cut 4 bases from V and 1 base from J; bases unmatched to any gene: 9. The CDR3 is 18 amino acids. Germline CDR1 LNHDA, CDR2 SQIVND (reference sequence). CDR3: CASSSGLAGGLRSYEQYF. The CDR3 nucleotides read TGTGCCAGTAGTAGTGGACTAGCGGGGGGACTCCGTTCCTACGAGCAGTACTTC.

V usage is TRBV30 and J usage is TRBJ1-1; 9 bases are shared with TRBD1. From germline, CDR1 is GTSNPN and CDR2 SVGIG (reference sequence). After removal of 6 bases from V and 6 bases from J, the junction contained 5 bases not matched to a gene. The length of the CDR3 is 12 residues. CDR3 protein: CACDRGKAEAFF. For the CDR3, the DNA is TGTGCCTGCGACAGGGGGAAGGCTGAAGCTTTCTTT.

The rearrangement links TRBV5-1 to TRBJ2-5; D is ambiguous. The CDR3 extends over 14 amino acids. Looked up from germline, CDR1 is SGHRS and CDR2 is YFSETQ. Trimming removed 3 bases from V and 1 base from J, with 10 bases in between. DNA of the CDR3: TGCGCCAGCAGCTCAGGCAGGATCCAAGAGACCCAGTACTTC. It codes for CASSSGRIQETQYF.

This clone was detected only a few times. This chain uses TRBV4-1 with TRBJ1-6, with D perhaps TRBD1 (6 bases). The CDR3 consists of 14 residues. Per the germline V gene, CDR1 is MGHRA and CDR2 is YSYEKL. Trimming removed 1 base at V and 11 bases at J, with 12 bases between. CDR3 bases: TGCGCCAGCAGCCAAGGGTCACAGGGTGCACCCCTCCACTTT. Protein product: CASSQGSQGAPLHF.

V usage is TRBV5-1 and J usage is TRBJ1-5; D possibly corresponds to TRBD1 (5 bases). This CDR3 region has 15 residues. Trimming stripped 0 bases from V and 3 bases from J, with 10 bases between. In germline, CDR1 is SGHRS, CDR2 YFSETQ. DNA for the CDR3: TGCGCCAGCAGCTTGGAATCAGGGTCCAATCAGCCCCAGCATTTT. It translates to CASSLESGSNQPQHF.

In this sample, this clone turned up once. The gene calls are TRBV19 and TRBJ1-5, with D maybe TRBD1 (5 bases). Trimming removed 5 bases at V and 5 bases at J, with 13 bases between. Germline loops: CDR1 LNHDA, CDR2 SQIVND (reference sequence). The CDR3 spans 14 residues. The chain's CDR3 is CASSLLRDYQPQHF. CDR3 bases: TGTGCCAGTAGTTTACTCCGGGACTATCAGCCCCAGCATTTT.

The rearrangement uses TRBV5-8 and TRBJ2-6, with TRBD1 matching over 7 bases. The CDR3 is 15 residues long. The ends lost 4 bases at V and 1 base at J; junction bases unmatched: 2. In germline, CDR1 is SGHTS, CDR2 YDEGEE. Here the CDR3 reads CASSLDRSGANVLTF. CDR3 nucleotide sequence: TGTGCCAGCAGCCTGGACAGGTCTGGGGCCAACGTCCTGACTTTC.

The chain couples TRBV5-1 to TRBJ2-5; no definite D call. The CDR3 is made up of 11 amino acids. V lost 4 bases, J lost 2 bases, and 3 bases lay in between. Germline V gene lookup returns CDR1 SGHRS and CDR2 YFSETQ. In DNA form, the CDR3 reads TGCGCCAGCAGCCTACAAGAGACCCAGTACTTC. Translated: CASSLQETQYF.

This clone turned up a few times. J is TRBJ2-1 and V is TRBV29-1; D remains ambiguous. The V gene's germline CDR1 is SQVTM and CDR2 ANQGSEA. The CDR3 consists of 12 residues. The V gene lost 3 bases and the J gene lost 6 bases, with 9 bases spanning the gap. CDR3 region: CSVDPGGNEQFF. CDR3 in DNA: TGCAGCGTTGATCCAGGTGGCAATGAGCAGTTCTTC.

On this clone: One junction end does not reproduce the germline sequence, and a read error may be involved. The chain employs TRBV7-7 and TRBJ2-5; 9 bases map to TRBD1. The end of the DNA fits TRBJ2-7 better, so the J call may be wrong. The germline V gene has CDR1 SSHAT and CDR2 FNYEAQ (reference sequence). The CDR3 has 15 amino acids. The chain's CDR3 is CASSDGQGSTYEQYF. For the CDR3, the DNA is TGTGCTAGCAGCGACGGACAGGGGTCAACCTACGAGCAGTACTTC.

V and J are TRBV11-2 and TRBJ2-7, with 11 bases fitting TRBD1. V lost 6 bases to trimming and J lost 3 bases; unmatched junction nucleotides: 7. CDR1 SGHAT and CDR2 FQNNGV come from the germline V gene. The CDR3 consists of 15 residues. The CDR3 reads CASSSTGTGGYEQYF. DNA of the CDR3: TGTGCCAGCAGTTCCACCGGGACAGGGGGCTACGAGCAGTACTTC.